The 4 T cell receptor beta chains given below trace back to one sample, sequenced in a study of T-cell reconstitution after alpha-beta-depleted transplantation in children. The library targeted TCRbeta and was prepared with unique molecular identifiers. TCRdb processed the PCR reads anew with MiXCR; each CDR3 protein has one entry. Found here are a few hundred thousand distinct CDR3 sequences, about an eighth of them singletons; the top ten hold around 2.2%. The sequencing here drew on PBMCs, mostly from graft donor cells, taken 360 days after TCRalphabeta/CD19-depleted stem cell transplant. Source of these receptors: a male patient between 5 and 17 years old who had a stem cell transplant for acute myeloid leukemia, so the T cells may come from the graft donor.

This clonotype has ten or more counts. The chain uses TRBV10-3 and TRBJ2-5; unclear D gene. Germline V gene lookup returns CDR1 ENHRY and CDR2 SYGVKD. V lost 3 bases to trimming and J lost 6 bases, with 5 bases between them. This CDR3 region has 11 residues. The CDR3 bases are TGTGCCATCAGTGAAGAGAAGACCCAGTACTTC. This sequence encodes CAISEEKTQYF.

The J gene is TRBJ2-2, the V gene TRBV5-1; D is uncertain. Trimming left V 3 bases short and J 7 bases short, with 16 bases between. The CDR3 contains 15 residues. Germline CDR1 and CDR2: SGHRS and YFSETQ. CDR3 amino acids: CASSSETRLIGELFF. CDR3 sequence (DNA): TGCGCCAGCAGCTCGGAGACGCGATTAATCGGGGAGCTGTTTTTT.

This clonotype was observed a handful of times. The chain recombines TRBV4-2 with TRBJ2-1, with D possibly being TRBD2 (6 bases). This CDR3 region has 19 residues. V shed 3 bases and J shed 7 bases, with 28 bases lying between them. Germline V lookup: CDR1 LGHNA, CDR2 YNFKEQ. The CDR3 DNA is TGTGCCAGCAGCCACCTCCCATCAGGGCTAGCGTGGGTGGCTAATGAGCAGTTCTTC. Protein sequence: CASSHLPSGLAWVANEQFF.

This clonotype was detected a few times. This chain connects TRBV19 to TRBJ1-2, with 10 bases aligning to TRBD1. With V trimmed by 5 bases and J by 2 bases, 11 bases remained unmatched. This CDR3 comprises 17 residues. Germline CDR1 is LNHDA and CDR2 is SQIVND (reference sequence). In DNA form, the CDR3 reads TGTGCCAGTAGTCTGATCCGGGACAGGGGTTCCAACTATGGCTACACCTTC. It is translated as CASSLIRDRGSNYGYTF.